This paragraph reports one TCR beta chain. Per the original data handling: Amplification of reference gene primers was used by the study to estimate nucleated cell counts. Here immunoSEQ multiplex PCR was the method, and the copy in TCRdb shows in-frame clones only, minus some. V, J and clone size derive from that table, while D and trimming were established from the DNA sequence. The sample has about 120,000 clones; over 65% are singletons. These data belong to a study of blood T cell repertoires in COVID-19. V was trimmed by 5 bases and J by 4 bases, leaving 29 bases between them. The CDR3 sequence is 19 residues long. Germline-derived CDR1 and CDR2 are MNHEY and SMNVEV (reference sequence).

Material: peripheral blood. This receptor was obtained from a man aged 55 to 69 with acute or convalescent COVID-19. The J gene is TRBJ1-2, the V gene TRBV27; D is perhaps TRBD1 (6 bases). CDR3: CASSQNAGARFSLFYGYTF. DNA for the CDR3: TGTGCCAGCAGTCAAAACGCGGGGGCGCGGTTCTCTTTGTTCTATGGCTACACCTTC.